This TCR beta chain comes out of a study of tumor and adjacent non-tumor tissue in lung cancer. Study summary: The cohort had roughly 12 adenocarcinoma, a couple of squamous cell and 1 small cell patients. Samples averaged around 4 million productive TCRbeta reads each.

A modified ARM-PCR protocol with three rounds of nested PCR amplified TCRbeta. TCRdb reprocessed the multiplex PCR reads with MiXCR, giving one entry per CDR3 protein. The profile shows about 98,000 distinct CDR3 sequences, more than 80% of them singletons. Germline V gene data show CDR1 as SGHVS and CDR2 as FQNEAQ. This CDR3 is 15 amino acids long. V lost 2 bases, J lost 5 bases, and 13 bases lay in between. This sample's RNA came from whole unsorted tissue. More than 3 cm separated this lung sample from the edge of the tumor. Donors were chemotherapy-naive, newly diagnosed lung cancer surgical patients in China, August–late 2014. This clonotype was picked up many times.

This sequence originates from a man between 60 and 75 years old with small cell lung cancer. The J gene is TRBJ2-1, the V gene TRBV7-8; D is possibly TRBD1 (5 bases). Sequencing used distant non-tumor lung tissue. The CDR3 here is CASSLLARVNNEQFF. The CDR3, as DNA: TGTGCCAGCAGCTTACTTGCCAGGGTTAACAATGAGCAGTTCTTC.